This T cell receptor beta chain originates from a study of T-cell reconstitution after alpha-beta-depleted transplantation in children. Study results and limitations: Hyperexpanded clones declined; after one year, newly produced T cells mostly supplied diversity. For some patients, TCRbeta diversity was high at day 60 because of recipient T cells and thymic progenitors that survived. Where alpha-beta T cells came from about two months after transplant was reportedly several hundred expanded graft clones.

The sample holds a few counts of this clonotype. Its specificity is not known. Preparation of the TCRbeta library used unique molecular identifiers. In TCRdb, the PCR reads were re-called with MiXCR into one record per CDR3 protein. Among approximately 980,000 distinct CDR3 sequences listed, about 26% were seen once. The ends lost 3 bases at V and 1 base at J; junction bases unmatched: 3. The CDR3 is 16 amino acids. Germline V gene data show CDR1 as ENHRY and CDR2 as SYGVKD. The sequence derives from a boy less than two years old who had a stem cell transplant for SCID, so the T cells may come from the graft donor. The chain is built from TRBV10-3 and TRBJ1-5; 10 bases agree with TRBD1. This sample comprised PBMCs, mostly from graft donor cells, obtained 360 days after TCRalphabeta/CD19-depleted stem cell transplant. CDR3 bases: TGTGCCATCAGTGACCGGGACAGGGGCAGCAATCAGCCCCAGCATTTT. Protein sequence: CAISDRDRGSNQPQHF.